These 6 T cell receptor beta chains share one sample of origin, sequenced in a study of molecular identifiers for immune sequencing clone quantification. In TCRdb, the PCR reads were re-called with MiXCR into one record per CDR3 protein. The sample includes around 470,000 distinct CDR3 sequences, 20% to 25% seen only once; the top ten take approximately 0.84%. Sequencing was carried out using naive CD8+ T cells from blood, with Jurkat cell RNA spiked in. The subset is: FACS-sorted CD8+CD4-CCR7+CD45RA+ naive T cells. The receptor source for this set is a human donor in good health. Some libraries in this study had Jurkat cell RNA spiked in.

The gene calls are TRBV7-9 and TRBJ1-1; the D gene is possibly TRBD1 (6 bases). The V end was cut by 10 bases, the J end by 3 bases, with 18 bases between. The germline gives CDR1 SEHNR, CDR2 FQNEAQ (reference sequence). The CDR3 runs to 14 residues. CDR3 region: CATPGETVYTEAFF. Here the CDR3 DNA reads TGTGCCACCCCAGGGGAGACAGTTTACACTGAAGCTTTCTTT.

The rearrangement uses TRBV20-1 and TRBJ2-5, with a weak D call TRBD1 (6 bases). CDR1 and CDR2 (germline): DFQATT, SNEGSKA (reference sequence). The CDR3 is made up of 13 amino acids. This CDR3 reads CSGNRVYQETQYF. The CDR3 DNA reads TGCAGCGGGAACAGGGTTTACCAAGAGACCCAGTACTTC.

This clonotype was counted between two and nine times. The junction does not match germline at one end; this may be a read error. CDR3 loop: CASSLLGGTEASF. The CDR3 DNA follows: TGTGCCAGCTCCCTCCTCGGGGGTACTGAAGCTTCCTTT. The V and J genes are TRBV11-2 and TRBJ1-1; possibly TRBD1 for D (5 bases). This CDR3 is built from 13 residues. The germline V gene has CDR1 SGHAT and CDR2 FQNNGV.

This clonotype was seen ten or more times. The chain carries TRBV16 and TRBJ1-5, with D uncertain. Germline V gene sequence: CDR1 KGHSY, CDR2 FQNENV. This CDR3 is built from 16 residues. Between the trimmed V and J ends, which lost 0 bases and 3 bases, there was a span of 12 bases. This CDR3 is CASSQSGTDPNQPQHF. CDR3 bases: TGTGCCAGCAGCCAATCGGGTACAGACCCCAATCAGCCCCAGCATTTT. The variable domain in full, with the rest retrieved from reference TRBV16 and TRBJ1-5, is GEEVAQTPKHLVRGEGQKAKLYCAPIKGHSYVFWYQQVLKNEFKFLISFQNENVFDETGMPKERFSAKCLPNSPCSLEIQATKLEDSAVYFCASSQSGTDPNQPQHFGDGTRLSIL.

This chain links TRBV2 with TRBJ2-1; TRBD2 aligns across 8 bases. Germline CDR1 reads SNHLY; CDR2 reads FYNNEI. This CDR3 has 15 residues. The trim removed 7 bases at V and 3 bases at J, leaving 8 bases unmatched. This CDR3 reads CASNIAGRNYNEQFF. The CDR3 region has the DNA TGTGCCAGCAATATAGCGGGAAGGAACTACAATGAGCAGTTCTTC.

As regards this clonotype: It may be a read error: a sequence one base away is much more abundant. V is TRBV4-3 and J is TRBJ2-7; D might be TRBD2 (5 bases). This CDR3 contains 16 residues. The V gene's germline CDR1 is LGHNA and CDR2 YSLEER. CDR3 amino acids: CASGQERGLASWEQYF. In DNA, the CDR3 is TGCGCCAGCGGCCAAGAACGCGGTTTAGCGTCGTGGGAGCAGTACTTC.